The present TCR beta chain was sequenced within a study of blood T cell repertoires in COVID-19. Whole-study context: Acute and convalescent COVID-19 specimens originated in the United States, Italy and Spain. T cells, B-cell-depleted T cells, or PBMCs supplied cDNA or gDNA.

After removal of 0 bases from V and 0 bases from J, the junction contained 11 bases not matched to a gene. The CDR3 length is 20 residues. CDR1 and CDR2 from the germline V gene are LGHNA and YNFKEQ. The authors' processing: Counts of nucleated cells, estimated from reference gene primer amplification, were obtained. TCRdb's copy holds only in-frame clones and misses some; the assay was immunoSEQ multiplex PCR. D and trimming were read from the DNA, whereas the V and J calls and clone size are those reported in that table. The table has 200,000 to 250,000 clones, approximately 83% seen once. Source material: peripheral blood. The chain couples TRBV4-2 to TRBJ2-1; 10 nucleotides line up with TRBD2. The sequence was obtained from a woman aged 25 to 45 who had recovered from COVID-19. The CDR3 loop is CASSQEGDVLAGGSYNEQFF. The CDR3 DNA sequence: TGTGCCAGCAGCCAAGAAGGGGATGTGTTAGCGGGGGGCTCCTACAATGAGCAGTTCTTC.